The clone carrying this T cell receptor (beta chain) has a single count. The antigen is not known. This specimen belongs to a study of OX40 agonist ivuxolimab in advanced cancers. Study-level background: An agonistic human IgG2 monoclonal antibody against OX40 (CD134) was given. The dose-escalation cohort was just under 85% male, with a mean age of approximately 62 years, ranging about 20 to 85. Points from the study as a whole: The authors also found low normalized T-cell clonal expansion in some nonresponders.

The assay was immunoSEQ multiplex PCR, and TCRdb's table has in-frame clones only and misses some. In the table there are over 75,000 clones, roughly nine tenths of which are singletons. The source material was CD4+ or CD8+ T cells sorted from blood, sampled in a trial of the OX40 agonist ivuxolimab. The receptor comes from an adult with an advanced solid tumor such as melanoma, head and neck, liver or kidney cancer.

The chain's CDR3 is CASSPGTGGTEAFF. As DNA, the CDR3 is TGCGCCAGCAGCCCCGGGACAGGAGGGACTGAAGCTTTCTTT. The chain combines TRBV4-1 with TRBJ1-1, with 8 bases matching TRBD1. The length of the CDR3 is 14 residues. V lost 4 bases to trimming and J lost 5 bases; unmatched junction nucleotides: 6. CDR1 MGHRA and CDR2 YSYEKL come from the germline V gene.